The clone carrying this TCR beta chain was detected ten times or more. The entry originates in a study of blood T cell repertoires in COVID-19. Measured with immunoSEQ multiplex PCR; TCRdb has only the in-frame clones, and not every one. Here the sample spans more than 300,000 clones, about nine tenths being singletons. Sample: peripheral blood. This sequence was found in a woman younger than 45 with COVID-19, enrolled during active disease.

CDR3 coding DNA: TGTGCCAGCAGCCCCCGTGGGGCGGGGGGGACTGAGCAGTTCTTC. Amino acid sequence: CASSPRGAGGTEQFF. This sequence joins TRBV5-4 and TRBJ2-1; 9 bases match TRBD2. Germline assignment: CDR1 SGHNT and CDR2 YYREEE (reference sequence). The CDR3 covers 15 residues. After removal of 4 bases from V and 9 bases from J, the junction contained 11 bases not matched to a gene.